A selection of T cell receptor beta chains follows, all from one sample in a study of blood T cells in healthy people across ages. In TCRdb, the 5' RACE reads were re-called with MiXCR into one record per CDR3 protein. The data hold some 1.4 million distinct CDR3 sequences, with 42% observed a single time. The sequenced sample consisted of blood. These receptors all stem from a woman in her late teens or twenties in good health. Both conserved end residues are part of each CDR3. The D gene is left open where the match is weak. Rows may omit the clone size; those that give it use once, few, many or a size class.

V: TRBV9
D: TRBD2
J: TRBJ2-3
size: few
DNA: TGTGCCAGCAGCGTAGATTCTTGGGCTAGCGGGGCGGATTTGACAGATACGCAGTATTTT
CDR3: CASSVDSWASGADLTDTQYF

V: TRBV6-2/TRBV6-3
D: -
J: TRBJ2-3
size: -
DNA: TGTGCCAGCAGGGTGTCGGATACGCAGTATTTT
CDR3: CASRVSDTQYF

V: TRBV7-9
D: -
J: TRBJ2-7
size: few
DNA: TGTGCCAGCAGCTTAACCTCCGGGGACTCGGGCTACGAGCAGTACTTC
CDR3: CASSLTSGDSGYEQYF

V: TRBV3-1
D: -
J: TRBJ2-5
size: few
DNA: TGTGCCAGCACCTCGGGGGGCCAGAGGACCCAGTACTTC
CDR3: CASTSGGQRTQYF

V: TRBV5-1
D: TRBD1
J: TRBJ2-5
size: -
DNA: TGCGCCAGCACCCCAGGGACAGGGGCGTGGGATGAGCAGTACTTC
CDR3: CASTPGTGAWDEQYF

V: TRBV29-1
D: -
J: TRBJ2-7
size: -
DNA: TGCAGCGGGGCCAACGGTCCCTACGAGCAGTACTTC
CDR3: CSGANGPYEQYF

V: TRBV6-1
D: -
J: TRBJ2-7
size: -
DNA: TGTGCCAGCACCCAAGGGCTGGCTCGAGAAATCTACGAGCAGTACTTC
CDR3: CASTQGLAREIYEQYF

V: TRBV25-1
D: -
J: TRBJ1-1
size: -
DNA: TGTGCCAGCAGTGACCGGGGGACTGAAGCTTTCTTT
CDR3: CASSDRGTEAFF

V: TRBV12-3/TRBV12-4
D: -
J: TRBJ2-7
size: -
DNA: TGTGCCAGCAGTCTTTGGGACGATGAGCAGTACTTC
CDR3: CASSLWDDEQYF

V: TRBV5-1
D: -
J: TRBJ2-1
size: -
DNA: TGCGCCAGCAGCTTGGCGCTCGCATTTCGGGGTTCGCCGTTCTTC
CDR3: CASSLALAFRGSPFF

V: TRBV6-1
D: -
J: TRBJ2-1
size: -
DNA: TGTGCCAGCAGCGATAGCCGCTTCTTCTACAATGAGCAGTTCTTC
CDR3: CASSDSRFFYNEQFF

V: TRBV3-1
D: TRBD2
J: TRBJ2-5
size: -
DNA: TGTGCCAGCACCACCGGGGGGGCCTTTGAGCAGTACTTC
CDR3: CASTTGGAFEQYF

V: TRBV7-9
D: -
J: TRBJ2-3
size: -
DNA: TGTGCCAGCAGGGCTGGGTCCAACACAGATACGCAGTATTTT
CDR3: CASRAGSNTDTQYF

V: TRBV25-1
D: -
J: TRBJ1-5
size: -
DNA: TGTGCCAGCAGTGAAGAGGGAGTGGAGCCCCAGCATTTT
CDR3: CASSEEGVEPQHF

V: TRBV29-1
D: -
J: TRBJ2-3
size: -
DNA: TGCAGCGCCGGAGGGGGGGCTGGTTGGACAGATACGCAGTATTTT
CDR3: CSAGGGAGWTDTQYF

V: TRBV6-2/TRBV6-3
D: TRBD2
J: TRBJ2-7
size: -
DNA: TGTGCCAGCAGTCAACCTCGGACTAGCGGGACCCCCTACGAGCAGTACTTC
CDR3: CASSQPRTSGTPYEQYF

V: TRBV6-5
D: -
J: TRBJ2-5
size: -
DNA: TGTGCCAGCAGTTACTCGGACAAGGGATCCTCAGAGACCCAGTACTTC
CDR3: CASSYSDKGSSETQYF

V: TRBV30
D: -
J: TRBJ1-2
size: -
DNA: TGTGCCTGGACCGGGACGGGGATGGTTTACACCTTC
CDR3: CAWTGTGMVYTF

V: TRBV6-1
D: -
J: TRBJ2-1
size: few
DNA: TGTGCCAGCAGTGCAGCGCGAGACCGGGCTCACATGAATGAGCAGTTCTTC
CDR3: CASSAARDRAHMNEQFF

V: TRBV18
D: -
J: TRBJ1-6
size: few
DNA: TGTGCCAGCTCACCACCGAGCCTACGATCTCGGTCACCCCTCCACTTT
CDR3: CASSPPSLRSRSPLHF

V: TRBV12-3/TRBV12-4
D: TRBD1
J: TRBJ2-1
size: -
DNA: TGTGCCAGCAGAGGGACAGGTGAGCAGTTCTTC
CDR3: CASRGTGEQFF

V: TRBV5-1
D: TRBD2
J: TRBJ2-1
size: few
DNA: TGCGCCAGCAGCCCCTGGAAGCTAGCGGGGGGGAATGAGCAGTTCTTC
CDR3: CASSPWKLAGGNEQFF

V: TRBV10-3
D: TRBD2
J: TRBJ2-3
size: -
DNA: TGTGCCATCAGTGAGTCTTCAGCGGGGGTTGATACGCAGTATTTT
CDR3: CAISESSAGVDTQYF

V: TRBV20-1
D: TRBD2
J: TRBJ2-1
size: -
DNA: TGCAGTGCCCCCATTGGGATAGCGGGAGGAAATGAGCAGTTCTTC
CDR3: CSAPIGIAGGNEQFF

V: TRBV20-1
D: -
J: TRBJ2-7
size: few
DNA: TGCAGTGCTAGAGACGGGGATTCTCCCTACGAGCAGTACTTC
CDR3: CSARDGDSPYEQYF

V: TRBV12-3/TRBV12-4
D: -
J: TRBJ1-6
size: few
DNA: TGTGCCAGCAGTTTCAGGGAGCCAACTTCACCCCTCCACTTT
CDR3: CASSFREPTSPLHF

V: TRBV7-2
D: -
J: TRBJ2-7
size: -
DNA: TGTGCCAGCAGGGTCGGGACTGGGAGCTCCTACGAGCAGTACTTC
CDR3: CASRVGTGSSYEQYF

V: TRBV10-3
D: -
J: TRBJ2-7
size: -
DNA: TGTGCCATCAGTGGTGGGGGAGGGCAGTACTTC
CDR3: CAISGGGGQYF

V: TRBV3-1
D: TRBD1
J: TRBJ1-1
size: -
DNA: TGTGCCAGCAGCTACACAGGGACAGGGGGCTTCGCTGAAGCTTTCTTT
CDR3: CASSYTGTGGFAEAFF

V: TRBV20-1
D: -
J: TRBJ1-2
size: few
DNA: TGCAGTGCTAGAGGAAAGGACATTTATGGCTACACCTTC
CDR3: CSARGKDIYGYTF

V: TRBV25-1
D: -
J: TRBJ2-2
size: -
DNA: TGTGCCAGCAGTCCCCCCGCGGGGGCCGACGGGGAGCTGTTTTTT
CDR3: CASSPPAGADGELFF

V: TRBV19
D: TRBD2
J: TRBJ2-1
size: few
DNA: TGTGCCACCGGGGGGTACAATGAGCAGTTCTTC
CDR3: CATGGYNEQFF

V: TRBV2
D: TRBD1
J: TRBJ1-2
size: -
DNA: TGTGCCAGCAGAGCCCTGACAGGGGGCTTTGGCTACACCTTC
CDR3: CASRALTGGFGYTF